These T cell receptor beta chains were read from a single sample in a study of T cell repertoires in cytomegalovirus infection. TCRdb fed the reads into MiXCR, producing one record per CDR3 protein. Found here are fewer than 1,000,000 distinct CDR3 sequences, approximately 32% of them singletons; the top ten hold 10% to 15%. Antigen specificity for these receptors is unknown. Sequenced material: cultured CD8+ T cells from PBMCs, taken from culture after CMV antigen stimulation. The receptors were gathered from a human donor in good health (CMV status not recorded). Some clones in this sample may be carry-over from other donors' samples. The conserved cysteine and the conserved F or W are not part of the CDR3 here. Not every row has a clone size; where given, it reads once, few, many or a size class.

v_gene | abundance | CDR3aa
TRBV19 | . | ASSPEENEQTQTQY
TRBV10-2 | . | ASSERLAGHTDTQY
TRBV14 | . | ASSQDLEAGPRH
TRBV6-5 | . | ASAISNGTNVLT
TRBV10-3 | . | AISETDMNTEAF
TRBV7-2 | many | ASSWSTGMAGELF
TRBV7-3 | . | ASSFPGRTYEQY
TRBV6-6 | . | ASSAIGTEAF
TRBV7-6 | many | ASSSRDSYEQY
TRBV28 | few | ASRYRDRGIKTQY
TRBV7-6 | many | ASSPTGDIYNEQF
TRBV7-6 | . | ASSLAVGLSGNTIY
TRBV6-2/TRBV6-3 | few | ASRIQGSWETQY
TRBV12-3/TRBV12-4 | many | ASSPGGAGGYT
TRBV11-2 | . | ASSPPGTSGALADTQY
TRBV19 | . | ASSTWTASGNQPQH
TRBV7-6 | many | ASSLGAGTNTEAF
TRBV5-1 | few | ASSSLPGPHADTQY
TRBV5-3 | . | ASSFRIPNEQF
TRBV6-1 | few | ASRNPDNYGYT
TRBV7-9 | . | ASSSPTGTVNTGELF
TRBV19 | . | ASSMWKAAGGPQPQH
TRBV6-2/TRBV6-3 | . | ASDLLAGPSMNSEAF
TRBV27 | . | ASSTTGAINEKLF
TRBV4-3 | few | ASSQDPDAGYEQY
TRBV2 | few | ASSESRVNSYEQY
TRBV27 | few | ASSLLPGTSGDNIQY
TRBV20-1 | . | SARGAAGASTDTQY
TRBV20-1 | many | SAKTQSNYGYT
TRBV2 | . | ANSVGTGMDTEAF
TRBV10-3 | . | AIRWSGDGNTGELF
TRBV10-3 | many | AIRRTASSGNTIY
TRBV4-3 | few | ASSQEVNQGAAQETQY
TRBV27 | . | ASSLDSTFNQPQH
TRBV2 | . | ASGAPGSAEAF
TRBV27 | . | AIGQGPNTEAF
TRBV7-6 | few | ASSLTLLRSKLQSVWH
TRBV27 | . | ASSLQATGPYNEQF
TRBV7-6 | many | ASSSGQGHREQY
TRBV27 | . | ASSQGQGMRELF
TRBV4-1 | . | ASTTGTDIPEAF
TRBV10-3 | few | AIRENREGGYT
TRBV19 | . | ASSIDHTDTQY
TRBV9 | few | ASSVDLSNQPQH
TRBV20-1 | few | SARVETSGGSEY